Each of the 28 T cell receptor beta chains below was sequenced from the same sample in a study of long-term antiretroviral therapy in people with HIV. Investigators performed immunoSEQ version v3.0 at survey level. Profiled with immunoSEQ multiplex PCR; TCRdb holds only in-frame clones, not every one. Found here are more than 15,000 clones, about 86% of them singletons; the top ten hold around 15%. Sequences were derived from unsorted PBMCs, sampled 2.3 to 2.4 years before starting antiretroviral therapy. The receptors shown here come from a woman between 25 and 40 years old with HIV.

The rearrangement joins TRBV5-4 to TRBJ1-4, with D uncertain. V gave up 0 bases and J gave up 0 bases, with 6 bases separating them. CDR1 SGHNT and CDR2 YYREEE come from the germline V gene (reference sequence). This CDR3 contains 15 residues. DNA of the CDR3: TGTGCCAGCAGCTTGGGGGTTGCAACTAATGAAAAACTGTTTTTT. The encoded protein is CASSLGVATNEKLFF.

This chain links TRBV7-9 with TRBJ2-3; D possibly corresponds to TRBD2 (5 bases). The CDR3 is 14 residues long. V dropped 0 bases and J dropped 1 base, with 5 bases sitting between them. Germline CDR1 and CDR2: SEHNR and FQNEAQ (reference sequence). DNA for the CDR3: TGTGCCAGCAGCTTAGCCGGGGGCACAGATACGCAGTATTTT. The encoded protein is CASSLAGGTDTQYF. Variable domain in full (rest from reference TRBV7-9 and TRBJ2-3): DTGVSQNPRHKITKRGQNVTFRCDPISEHNRLYWYRQTLGQGPEFLTYFQNEAQLEKSRLLSDRFSAERPKGSFSTLEIQRTEQGDSAMYLCASSLAGGTDTQYFGPGTRLTVL.

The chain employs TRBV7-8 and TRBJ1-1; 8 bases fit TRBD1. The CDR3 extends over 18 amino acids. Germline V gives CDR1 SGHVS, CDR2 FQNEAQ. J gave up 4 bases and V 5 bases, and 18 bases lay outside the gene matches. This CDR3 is CASSPLQRGTGRITEAFF. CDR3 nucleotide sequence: TGTGCCAGCAGCCCATTACAACGCGGGACAGGAAGAATCACTGAAGCTTTCTTT. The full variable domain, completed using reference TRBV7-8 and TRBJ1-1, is GAGVSQSPRYKVAKRGQDVALRCDPISGHVSLFWYQQALGQGPEFLTYFQNEAQLDKSGLPSDRFFAERPEGSVSTLKIQRTQQEDSAVYLCASSPLQRGTGRITEAFFGQGTRLTVV.

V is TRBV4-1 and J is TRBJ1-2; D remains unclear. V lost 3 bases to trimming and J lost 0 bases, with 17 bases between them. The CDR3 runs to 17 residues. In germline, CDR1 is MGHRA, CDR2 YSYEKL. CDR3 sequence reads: CASSHVHGPKTNYGYTF. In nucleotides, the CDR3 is TGCGCCAGCAGCCACGTCCACGGGCCAAAGACTAACTATGGCTACACCTTC.

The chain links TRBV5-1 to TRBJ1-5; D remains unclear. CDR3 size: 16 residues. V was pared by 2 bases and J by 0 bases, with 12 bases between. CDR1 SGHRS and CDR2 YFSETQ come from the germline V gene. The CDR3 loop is CASSLSGDSSNQPQHF. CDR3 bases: TGCGCCAGCAGCTTATCGGGAGATTCTAGCAATCAGCCCCAGCATTTT.

The CDR3 region is CASSVGYGFNTEAFF. The CDR3 region has the DNA TGTGCCAGCAGCGTAGGGTACGGATTCAACACTGAAGCTTTCTTT. The chain has TRBV9 and TRBJ1-1; D is undetermined. Germline lookup yields CDR1 SGDLS and CDR2 YYNGEE. Trimming removed 0 bases from V and 2 bases from J, with 11 bases in between. The CDR3 covers 15 residues. Full variable domain (outside the CDR3, taken from reference TRBV9 and TRBJ1-1): DSGVTQTPKHLITATGQRVTLRCSPRSGDLSVYWYQQSLDQGLQFLIQYYNGEERAKGNILERFSAQQFPDLHSELNLSSLELGDSALYFCASSVGYGFNTEAFFGQGTRLTVV.

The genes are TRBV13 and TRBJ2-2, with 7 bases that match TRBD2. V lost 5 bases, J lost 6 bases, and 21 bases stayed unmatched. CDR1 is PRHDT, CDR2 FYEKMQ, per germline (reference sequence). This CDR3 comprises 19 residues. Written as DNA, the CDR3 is TGTGCCAGCAGCCTCGGTATTCTGTTACCTAGCGGATCCCCCGGGGAGCTGTTTTTT. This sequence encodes CASSLGILLPSGSPGELFF. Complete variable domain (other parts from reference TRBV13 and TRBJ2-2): AAGVIQSPRHLIKEKRETATLKCYPIPRHDTVYWYQQGPGQDPQFLISFYEKMQSDKGSIPDRFSAQQFSDYHSELNMSSLELGDSALYFCASSLGILLPSGSPGELFFGEGSRLTVL.

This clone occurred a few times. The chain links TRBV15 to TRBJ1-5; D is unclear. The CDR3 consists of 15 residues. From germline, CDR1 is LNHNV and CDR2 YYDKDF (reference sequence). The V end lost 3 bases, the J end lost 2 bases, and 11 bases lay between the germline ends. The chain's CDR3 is CATSSDADGNQPQHF. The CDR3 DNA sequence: TGTGCCACCAGCAGCGACGCTGATGGCAATCAGCCCCAGCATTTT.

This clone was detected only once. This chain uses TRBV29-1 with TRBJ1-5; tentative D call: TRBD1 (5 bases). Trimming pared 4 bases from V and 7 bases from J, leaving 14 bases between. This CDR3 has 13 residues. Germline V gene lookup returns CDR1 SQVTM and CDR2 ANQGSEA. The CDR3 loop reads CSVGQGMGQPQHF. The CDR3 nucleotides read TGCAGCGTTGGGCAGGGTATGGGACAGCCCCAGCATTTT.

This chain's CDR3 is CAISENHEQYF. The CDR3 DNA sequence: TGTGCCATCAGTGAGAACCACGAGCAGTACTTC. The chain uses TRBV10-3 and TRBJ2-7, with no clear D. V was shortened by 2 bases and J by 5 bases, with 4 bases between the two germline ends. This CDR3 has 11 amino acids. The germline V gene has CDR1 ENHRY and CDR2 SYGVKD.

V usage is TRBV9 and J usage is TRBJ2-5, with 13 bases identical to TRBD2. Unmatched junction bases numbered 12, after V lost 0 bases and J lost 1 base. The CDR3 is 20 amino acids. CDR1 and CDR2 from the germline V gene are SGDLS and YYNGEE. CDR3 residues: CASSVAFGPGLAGSQETQYF. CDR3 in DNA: TGTGCCAGCAGCGTAGCTTTCGGACCGGGACTAGCGGGGAGCCAAGAGACCCAGTACTTC.

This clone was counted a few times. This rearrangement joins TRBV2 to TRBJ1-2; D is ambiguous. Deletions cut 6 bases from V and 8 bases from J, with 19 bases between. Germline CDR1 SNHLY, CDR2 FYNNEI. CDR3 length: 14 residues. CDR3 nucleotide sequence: TGTGCCAGCAGAACCGGGAACCATCAGGAGGGCTACACCTTC. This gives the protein CASRTGNHQEGYTF.

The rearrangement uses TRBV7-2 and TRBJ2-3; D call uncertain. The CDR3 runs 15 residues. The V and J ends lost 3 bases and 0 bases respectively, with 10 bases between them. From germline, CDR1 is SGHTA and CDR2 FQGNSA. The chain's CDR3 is CASSFSVGSTDTQYF. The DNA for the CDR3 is TGTGCCAGCAGCTTTTCTGTTGGAAGCACAGATACGCAGTATTTT.

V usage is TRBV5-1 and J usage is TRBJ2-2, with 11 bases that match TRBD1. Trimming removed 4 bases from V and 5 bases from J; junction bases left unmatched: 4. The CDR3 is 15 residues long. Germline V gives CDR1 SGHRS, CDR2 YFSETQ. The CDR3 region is CASSTGQGVTGELFF. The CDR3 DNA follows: TGCGCCAGCAGCACGGGACAGGGGGTAACCGGGGAGCTGTTTTTT.

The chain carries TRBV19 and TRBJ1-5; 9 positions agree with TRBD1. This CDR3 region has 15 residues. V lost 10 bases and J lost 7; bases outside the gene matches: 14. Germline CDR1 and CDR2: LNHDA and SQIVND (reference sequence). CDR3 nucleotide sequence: TGTGCCACCCTAGCCCACACAGGGGGCGGGCAGCCCCAGCATTTT. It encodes CATLAHTGGGQPQHF. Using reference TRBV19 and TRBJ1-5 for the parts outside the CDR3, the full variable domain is DGGITQSPKYLFRKEGQNVTLSCEQNLNHDAMYWYRQDPGQGLRLIYYSQIVNDFQKGDIAEGYSVSREKKESFPLTVTSAQKNPTAFYLCATLAHTGGGQPQHFGDGTRLSIL.

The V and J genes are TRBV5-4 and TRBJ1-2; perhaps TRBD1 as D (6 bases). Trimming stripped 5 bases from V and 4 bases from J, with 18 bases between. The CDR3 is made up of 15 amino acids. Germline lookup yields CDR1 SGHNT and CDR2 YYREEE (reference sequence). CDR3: CASSPDSGAGYGYTF. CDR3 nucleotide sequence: TGTGCCAGCAGTCCCGATTCAGGGGCGGGCTATGGCTACACCTTC.

DNA of the CDR3: TGTGCCAGCTCACCACGGCAAGGGGAGGGGGCTGAAGCTTTCTTT. As protein: CASSPRQGEGAEAFF. The V call is TRBV18, the J call TRBJ1-1; a weak D match, TRBD1 (6 bases). This CDR3 has 15 amino acids. Trimming took off 1 base at V and 6 bases at J, with 15 bases between the two ends. Germline V gives CDR1 KGHSH, CDR2 LQKENI.

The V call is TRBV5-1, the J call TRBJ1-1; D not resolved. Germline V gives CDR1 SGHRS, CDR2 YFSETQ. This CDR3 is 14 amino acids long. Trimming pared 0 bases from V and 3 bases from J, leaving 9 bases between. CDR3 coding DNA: TGCGCCAGCAGCTTGGTATCGAGGGACACTGAAGCTTTCTTT. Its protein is CASSLVSRDTEAFF.

DNA for the CDR3: TGCGCCAGCAGCCAAGATCGAAGCTCGGACAGGGCCGGGGAGCTGTTTTTT. This gives the protein CASSQDRSSDRAGELFF. The chain employs TRBV4-1 and TRBJ2-2; 8 bases agree with TRBD1. CDR3 size: 17 residues. The germline CDR1 and CDR2 sequences are MGHRA and YSYEKL. The V gene end was trimmed by 0 bases and the J gene end by 6 bases; junction bases not matched to a gene: 9.

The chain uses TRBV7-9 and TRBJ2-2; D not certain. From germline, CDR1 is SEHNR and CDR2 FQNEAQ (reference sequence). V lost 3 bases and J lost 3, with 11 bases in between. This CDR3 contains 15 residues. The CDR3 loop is CASSLTLGDTGELFF. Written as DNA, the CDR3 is TGTGCCAGCAGCTTGACGCTTGGGGACACCGGGGAGCTGTTTTTT.

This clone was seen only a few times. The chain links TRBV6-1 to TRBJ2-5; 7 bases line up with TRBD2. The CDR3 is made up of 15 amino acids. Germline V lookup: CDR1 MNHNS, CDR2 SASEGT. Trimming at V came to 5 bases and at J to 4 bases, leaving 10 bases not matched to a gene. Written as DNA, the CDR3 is TGTGCCAGCAGTCCGGGGGGATCGGTAGGAGAGACCCAGTACTTC. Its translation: CASSPGGSVGETQYF.

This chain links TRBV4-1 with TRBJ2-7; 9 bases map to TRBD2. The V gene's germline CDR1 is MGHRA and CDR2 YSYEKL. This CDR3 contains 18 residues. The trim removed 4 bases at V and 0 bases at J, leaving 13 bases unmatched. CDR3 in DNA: TGCGCCAGCAGCCTGGTTTTGGCAGCTAGCGGGAACTCCTACGAGCAGTACTTC. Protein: CASSLVLAASGNSYEQYF.

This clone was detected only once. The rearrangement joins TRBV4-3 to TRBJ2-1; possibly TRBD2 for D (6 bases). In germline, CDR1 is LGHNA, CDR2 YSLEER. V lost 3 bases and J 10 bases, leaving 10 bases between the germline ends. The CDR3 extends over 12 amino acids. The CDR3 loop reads CASSHGGGEQFF. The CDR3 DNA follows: TGCGCCAGCAGCCACGGGGGTGGCGAGCAGTTCTTC.

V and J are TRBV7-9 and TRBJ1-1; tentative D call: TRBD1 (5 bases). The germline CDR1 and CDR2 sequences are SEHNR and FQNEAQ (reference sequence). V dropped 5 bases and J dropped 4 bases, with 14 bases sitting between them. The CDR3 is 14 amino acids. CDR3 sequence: CASSQDSGGTEAFF. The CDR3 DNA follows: TGTGCCAGCAGCCAAGACAGCGGGGGCACTGAAGCTTTCTTT.

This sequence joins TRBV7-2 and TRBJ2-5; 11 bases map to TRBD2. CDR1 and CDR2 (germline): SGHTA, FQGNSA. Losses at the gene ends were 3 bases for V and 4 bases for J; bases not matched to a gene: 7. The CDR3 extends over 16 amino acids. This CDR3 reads CASSLGSGGARETQYF. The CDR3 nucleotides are TGTGCCAGCAGCTTGGGTAGCGGGGGGGCGAGAGAGACCCAGTACTTC. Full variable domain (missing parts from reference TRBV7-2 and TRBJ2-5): GAGVSQSPSNKVTEKGKDVELRCDPISGHTALYWYRQSLGQGLEFLIYFQGNSAPDKSGLPSDRFSAERTGGSVSTLTIQRTQQEDSAVYLCASSLGSGGARETQYFGPGTRLLVL.

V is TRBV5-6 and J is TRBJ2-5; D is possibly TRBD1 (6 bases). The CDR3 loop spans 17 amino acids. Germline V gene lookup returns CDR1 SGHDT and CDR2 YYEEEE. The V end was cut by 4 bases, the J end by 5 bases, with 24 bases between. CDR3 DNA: TGTGCCAGCAGCGAGAGGCCGGGACAACGGAGGAAGGAGACCCAGTACTTC. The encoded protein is CASSERPGQRRKETQYF.

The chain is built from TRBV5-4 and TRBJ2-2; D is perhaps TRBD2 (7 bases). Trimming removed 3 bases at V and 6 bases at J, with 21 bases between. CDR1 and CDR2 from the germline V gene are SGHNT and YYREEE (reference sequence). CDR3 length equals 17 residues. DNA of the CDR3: TGTGCCAGCAGCTCGGGGGGCTCAGTCGGTTACGCCGGGGAGCTGTTTTTT. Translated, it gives CASSSGGSVGYAGELFF.

DNA for the CDR3: TGCGCCAGCAGCTTAGGGCAGGGGCCGCTAGCAAATGAAAAACTGTTTTTT. It yields the protein CASSLGQGPLANEKLFF. This rearrangement joins TRBV5-1 to TRBJ1-4; possible D gene TRBD1, 6 bases. Germline V gene sequence: CDR1 SGHRS, CDR2 YFSETQ. This CDR3 spans 17 amino acids. V was clipped by 2 bases and J by 5 bases, with 19 bases between them. Together with reference TRBV5-1 and TRBJ1-4, the CDR3 gives the full variable domain: KAGVTQTPRYLIKTRGQQVTLSCSPISGHRSVSWYQQTPGQGLQFLFEYFSETQRNKGNFPGRFSGRQFSNSRSEMNVSTLELGDSALYLCASSLGQGPLANEKLFFGSGTQLSVL.